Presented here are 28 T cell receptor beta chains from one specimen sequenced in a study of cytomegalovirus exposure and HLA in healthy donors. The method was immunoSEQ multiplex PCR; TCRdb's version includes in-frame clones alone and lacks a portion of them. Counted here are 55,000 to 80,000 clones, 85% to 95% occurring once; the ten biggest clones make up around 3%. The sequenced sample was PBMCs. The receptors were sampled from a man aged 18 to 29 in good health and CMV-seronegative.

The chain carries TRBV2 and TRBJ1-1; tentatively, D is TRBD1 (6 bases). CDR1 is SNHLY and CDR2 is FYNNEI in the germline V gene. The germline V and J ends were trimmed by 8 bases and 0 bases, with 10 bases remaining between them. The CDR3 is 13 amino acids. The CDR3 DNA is TGTGCCAGCCTAGGACAGCTGAACACTGAAGCTTTCTTT. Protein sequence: CASLGQLNTEAFF.

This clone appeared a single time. CDR3 residues: CASSYDRVGTGELFF. For the CDR3, the DNA is TGTGCCAGCAGTTATGACCGGGTTGGGACCGGGGAGCTGTTTTTT. The V and J genes are TRBV6-5 and TRBJ2-2; D unclear. CDR1 and CDR2 from the germline V gene are MNHEY and SVGAGI. Between the trimmed V and J ends, which lost 3 bases and 5 bases, there was a span of 13 bases. The CDR3 covers 15 residues.

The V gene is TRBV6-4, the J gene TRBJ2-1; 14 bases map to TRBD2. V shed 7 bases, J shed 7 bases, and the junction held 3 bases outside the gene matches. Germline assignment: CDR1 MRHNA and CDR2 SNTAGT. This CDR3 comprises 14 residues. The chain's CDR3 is CASKGTSGGNEQFF. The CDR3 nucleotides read TGTGCCAGCAAGGGGACTAGCGGGGGTAATGAGCAGTTCTTC.

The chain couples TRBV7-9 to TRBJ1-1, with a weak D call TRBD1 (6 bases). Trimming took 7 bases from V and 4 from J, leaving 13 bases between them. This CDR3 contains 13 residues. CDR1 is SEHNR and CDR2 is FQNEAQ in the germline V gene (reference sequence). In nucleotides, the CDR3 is TGTGCCAGCACCGGCGGGGGGCTCACTGAAGCTTTCTTT. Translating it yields CASTGGGLTEAFF.

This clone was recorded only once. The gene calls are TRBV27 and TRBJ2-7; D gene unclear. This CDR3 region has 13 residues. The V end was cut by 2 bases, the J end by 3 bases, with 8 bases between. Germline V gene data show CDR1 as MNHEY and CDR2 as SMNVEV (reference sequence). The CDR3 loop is CASSLGANYEQYF. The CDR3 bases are TGTGCCAGCAGTTTAGGAGCTAACTACGAGCAGTACTTC.

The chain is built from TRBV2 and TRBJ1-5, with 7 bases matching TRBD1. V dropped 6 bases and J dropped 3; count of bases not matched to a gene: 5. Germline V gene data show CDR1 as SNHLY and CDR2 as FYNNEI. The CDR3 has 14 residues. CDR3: CASRIDRDNQPQHF. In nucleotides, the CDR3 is TGTGCCAGCAGAATAGACAGGGACAATCAGCCCCAGCATTTT. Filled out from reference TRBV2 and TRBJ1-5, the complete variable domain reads EPEVTQTPSHQVTQMGQEVILRCVPISNHLYFYWYRQILGQKVEFLVSFYNNEISEKSEIFDDQFSVERPDGSNFTLKIRSTKLEDSAMYFCASRIDRDNQPQHFGDGTRLSIL.

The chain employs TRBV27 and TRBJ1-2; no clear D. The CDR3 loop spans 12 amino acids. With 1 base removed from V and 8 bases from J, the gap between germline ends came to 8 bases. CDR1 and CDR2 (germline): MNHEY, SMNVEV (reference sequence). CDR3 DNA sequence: TGTGCCAGCAGTTTATTCGCGGGAGGCTACACCTTC. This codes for CASSLFAGGYTF.

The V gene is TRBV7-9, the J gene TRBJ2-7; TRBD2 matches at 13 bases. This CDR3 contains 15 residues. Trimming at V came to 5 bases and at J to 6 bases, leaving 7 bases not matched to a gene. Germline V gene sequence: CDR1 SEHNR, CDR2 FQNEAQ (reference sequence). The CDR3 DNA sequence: TGTGCCAGCAGCCTTACTAGCGGGGGGGCCCTCGAGCAGTACTTC. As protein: CASSLTSGGALEQYF.

This CDR3 reads CASSTSGAYEQYF. The CDR3 nucleotides are TGCGCCAGCAGTACTAGCGGAGCCTACGAGCAGTACTTC. The rearrangement links TRBV10-2 to TRBJ2-7, with 8 bases matching TRBD2. Trimming took 5 bases from V and 2 from J; bases not matched to a gene: 2. The CDR3 loop spans 13 amino acids. Per the germline V gene, CDR1 is WSHSY and CDR2 is SAAADI.

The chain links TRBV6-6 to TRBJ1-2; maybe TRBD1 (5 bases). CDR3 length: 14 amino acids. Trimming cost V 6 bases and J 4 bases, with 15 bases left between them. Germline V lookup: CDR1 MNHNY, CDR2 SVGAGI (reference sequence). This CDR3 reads CASSFTTEVYGYTF. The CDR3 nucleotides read TGTGCCAGCAGCTTTACGACAGAAGTCTATGGCTACACCTTC.

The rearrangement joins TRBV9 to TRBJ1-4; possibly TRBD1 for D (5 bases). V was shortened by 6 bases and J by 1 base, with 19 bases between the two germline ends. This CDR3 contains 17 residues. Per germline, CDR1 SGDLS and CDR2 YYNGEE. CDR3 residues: CASTGGGNQRTNEKLFF. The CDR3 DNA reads TGTGCCAGCACCGGGGGGGGAAACCAGAGAACTAATGAAAAACTGTTTTTT.

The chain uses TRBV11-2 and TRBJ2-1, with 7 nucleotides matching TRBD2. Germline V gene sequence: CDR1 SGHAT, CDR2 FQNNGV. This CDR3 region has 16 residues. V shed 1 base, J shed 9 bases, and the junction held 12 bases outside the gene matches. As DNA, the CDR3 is TGTGCCAGCAGCTTAGGGGCGGCGGGGGAGCTCACTGAGCAGTTCTTC. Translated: CASSLGAAGELTEQFF.

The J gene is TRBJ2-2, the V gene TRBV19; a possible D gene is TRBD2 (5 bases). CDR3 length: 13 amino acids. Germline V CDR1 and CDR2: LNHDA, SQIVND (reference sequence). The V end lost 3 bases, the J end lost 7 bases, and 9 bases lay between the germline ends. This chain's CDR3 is CASSMVGSGELFF. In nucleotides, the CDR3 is TGTGCCAGTAGTATGGTGGGGAGCGGGGAGCTGTTTTTT.

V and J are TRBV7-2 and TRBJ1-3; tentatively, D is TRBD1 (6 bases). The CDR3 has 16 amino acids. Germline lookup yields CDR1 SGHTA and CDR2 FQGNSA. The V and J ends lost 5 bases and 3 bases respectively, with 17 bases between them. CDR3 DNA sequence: TGTGCCAGCAGCCCGACAGGAAAGGCTCATGGAAACACCATATATTTT. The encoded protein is CASSPTGKAHGNTIYF.

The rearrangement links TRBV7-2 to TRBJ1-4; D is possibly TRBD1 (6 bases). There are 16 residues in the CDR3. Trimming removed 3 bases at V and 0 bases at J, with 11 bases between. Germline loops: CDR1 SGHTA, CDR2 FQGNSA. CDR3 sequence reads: CASSFRGPTTNEKLFF. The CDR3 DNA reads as TGTGCCAGCAGCTTCAGGGGCCCCACAACTAATGAAAAACTGTTTTTT.

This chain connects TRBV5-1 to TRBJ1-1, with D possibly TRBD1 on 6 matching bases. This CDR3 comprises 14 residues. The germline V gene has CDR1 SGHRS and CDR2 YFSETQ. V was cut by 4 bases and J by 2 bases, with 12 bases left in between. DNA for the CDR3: TGCGCCAGCAGCGAACAACAGGGAAACACTGAAGCTTTCTTT. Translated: CASSEQQGNTEAFF. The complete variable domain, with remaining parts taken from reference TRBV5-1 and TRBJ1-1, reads KAGVTQTPRYLIKTRGQQVTLSCSPISGHRSVSWYQQTPGQGLQFLFEYFSETQRNKGNFPGRFSGRQFSNSRSEMNVSTLELGDSALYLCASSEQQGNTEAFFGQGTRLTVV.

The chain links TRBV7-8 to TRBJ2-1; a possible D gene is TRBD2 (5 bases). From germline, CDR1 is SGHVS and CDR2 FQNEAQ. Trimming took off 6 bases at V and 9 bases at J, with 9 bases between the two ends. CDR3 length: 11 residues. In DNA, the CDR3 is TGTGCCAGCAGACTTGAGGGTGAGCAGTTCTTC. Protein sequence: CASRLEGEQFF.

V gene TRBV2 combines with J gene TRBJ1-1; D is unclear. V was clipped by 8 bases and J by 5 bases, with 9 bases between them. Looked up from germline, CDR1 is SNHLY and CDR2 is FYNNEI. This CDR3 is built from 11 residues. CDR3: CASLGETEAFF. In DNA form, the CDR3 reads TGTGCCAGCCTGGGCGAGACTGAAGCTTTCTTT. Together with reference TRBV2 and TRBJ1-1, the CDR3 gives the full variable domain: EPEVTQTPSHQVTQMGQEVILRCVPISNHLYFYWYRQILGQKVEFLVSFYNNEISEKSEIFDDQFSVERPDGSNFTLKIRSTKLEDSAMYFCASLGETEAFFGQGTRLTVV.

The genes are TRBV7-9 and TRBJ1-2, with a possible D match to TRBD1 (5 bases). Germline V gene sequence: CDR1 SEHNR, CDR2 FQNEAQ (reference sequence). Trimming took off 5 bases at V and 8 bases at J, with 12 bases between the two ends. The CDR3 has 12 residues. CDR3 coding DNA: TGTGCCAGCAGCCCTCCCCGGGGGGGCTACACCTTC. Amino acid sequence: CASSPPRGGYTF. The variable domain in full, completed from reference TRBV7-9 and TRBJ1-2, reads DTGVSQNPRHKITKRGQNVTFRCDPISEHNRLYWYRQTLGQGPEFLTYFQNEAQLEKSRLLSDRFSAERPKGSFSTLEIQRTEQGDSAMYLCASSPPRGGYTFGSGTRLTVV.

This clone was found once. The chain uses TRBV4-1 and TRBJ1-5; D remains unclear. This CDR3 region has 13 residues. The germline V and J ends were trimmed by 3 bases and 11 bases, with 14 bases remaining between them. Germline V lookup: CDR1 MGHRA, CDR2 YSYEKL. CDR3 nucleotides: TGCGCCAGCAGCCAGTACGAAGTGGGCACCCAGCATTTT. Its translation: CASSQYEVGTQHF.

CDR3 region: CASSTGGQPANEQFF. CDR3 DNA: TGTGCCAGCAGCACCGGAGGGCAACCGGCAAATGAGCAGTTCTTC. This sequence joins TRBV11-3 and TRBJ2-1; perhaps TRBD2 as D (6 bases). The CDR3 covers 15 residues. The V gene's germline CDR1 is SGHNT and CDR2 YENEEA. V was shortened by 5 bases and J by 7 bases, with 18 bases between the two germline ends.

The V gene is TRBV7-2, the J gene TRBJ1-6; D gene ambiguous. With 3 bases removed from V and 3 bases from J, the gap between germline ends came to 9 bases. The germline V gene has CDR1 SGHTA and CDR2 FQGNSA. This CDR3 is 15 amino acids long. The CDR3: CASSLGRSYNSPLHF. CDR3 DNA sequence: TGTGCCAGCAGCTTGGGGAGAAGCTATAATTCACCCCTCCACTTT.

Here the CDR3 reads CASSLAGTAKRMNTEAFF. CDR3 in DNA: TGTGCCAGCAGCTTAGCCGGGACAGCTAAAAGGATGAACACTGAAGCTTTCTTT. The genes are TRBV7-9 and TRBJ1-1; the match to TRBD1 covers 7 bases. J gave up 0 bases and V 0 bases, and 10 bases lay outside the gene matches. The length of the CDR3 is 18 residues. CDR1 is SEHNR and CDR2 is FQNEAQ in the germline V gene (reference sequence).

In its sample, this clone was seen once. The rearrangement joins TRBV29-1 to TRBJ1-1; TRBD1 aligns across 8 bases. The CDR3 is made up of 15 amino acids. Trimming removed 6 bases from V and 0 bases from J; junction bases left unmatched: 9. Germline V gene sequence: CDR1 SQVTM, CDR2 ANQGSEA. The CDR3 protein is CSVGQGSQLNTEAFF. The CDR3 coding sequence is TGCAGCGTCGGACAGGGATCCCAATTGAACACTGAAGCTTTCTTT.

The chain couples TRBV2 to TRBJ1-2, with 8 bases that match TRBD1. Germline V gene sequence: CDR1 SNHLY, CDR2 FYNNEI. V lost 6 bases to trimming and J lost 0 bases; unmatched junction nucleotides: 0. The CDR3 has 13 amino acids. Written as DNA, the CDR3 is TGTGCCAGCAGGGACAGGGCTAACTATGGCTACACCTTC. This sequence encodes CASRDRANYGYTF.

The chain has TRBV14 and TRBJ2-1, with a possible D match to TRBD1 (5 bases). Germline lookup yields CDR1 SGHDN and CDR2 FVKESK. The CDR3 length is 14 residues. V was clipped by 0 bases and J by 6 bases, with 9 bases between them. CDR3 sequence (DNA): TGTGCCAGCAGCCAAGATGCAGGGCCCAATGAGCAGTTCTTC. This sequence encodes CASSQDAGPNEQFF.

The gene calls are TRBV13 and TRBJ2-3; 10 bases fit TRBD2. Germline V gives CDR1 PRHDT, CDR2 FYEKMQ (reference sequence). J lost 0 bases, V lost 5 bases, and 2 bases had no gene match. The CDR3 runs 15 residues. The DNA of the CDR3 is TGTGCCAGCAGCAAGACTAGCGGGAGCACAGATACGCAGTATTTT. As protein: CASSKTSGSTDTQYF. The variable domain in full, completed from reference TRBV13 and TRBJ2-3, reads AAGVIQSPRHLIKEKRETATLKCYPIPRHDTVYWYQQGPGQDPQFLISFYEKMQSDKGSIPDRFSAQQFSDYHSELNMSSLELGDSALYFCASSKTSGSTDTQYFGPGTRLTVL.

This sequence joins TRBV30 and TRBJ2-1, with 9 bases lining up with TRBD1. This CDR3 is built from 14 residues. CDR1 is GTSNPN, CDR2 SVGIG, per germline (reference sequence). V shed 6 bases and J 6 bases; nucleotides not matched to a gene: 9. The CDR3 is CACGRDRGINEQFF. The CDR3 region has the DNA TGTGCCTGCGGCCGCGACAGGGGGATCAATGAGCAGTTCTTC.